One T cell receptor beta chain is described in this entry. This sample is drawn from a study of cytomegalovirus exposure and HLA in healthy donors. The PCR used 60 Vbeta and 13 Jbeta primers. Clones were read by immunoSEQ multiplex PCR, and TCRdb kept only the in-frame ones, dropping some. In the table there are some 93,000 clones, 78% of which are singletons. The CDR3 loop spans 15 amino acids. Germline CDR1 is SGHTA and CDR2 is FQGNSA. V trimming: 4 bases; J trimming: 9 bases; junction bases outside the gene matches: 7. Sequencing input: PBMCs. The genes are TRBV7-2 and TRBJ2-1, with TRBD2 identical over 12 bases. This clonotype was obtained from a woman in her thirties or forties in good health and CMV-seronegative. In DNA form, the CDR3 reads TGTGCCAGCAGCTCTAGCGGGAGGGCCTCGGGTGAGCAGTTCTTC. Its protein is CASSSSGRASGEQFF.